These T cell receptor beta chains were read from a single sample in a study of shared clonotypes between healthy human individuals. Assay: immunoSEQ multiplex PCR; the TCRdb copy retains only in-frame clones and omits some. The data hold over a million clones, with roughly 96% observed a single time. The sample consisted of naive CD4+ T cells sorted from blood. Receptors originate from a man younger than 45 in good health. Each CDR3 is given with its conserved first and last residue. The D gene is left open where the match is weak. The size entry is marked missing in some rows and otherwise reads once, few, many or a size class.

d_call	v_call	clone_size	j_call	cdr3_aa	cdr3_nt
-	TRBV29-1	once	TRBJ2-3	CSGRQVGTTDTQYF	TGCAGCGGCCGCCAGGTGGGCACCACAGATACGCAGTATTTT
-	TRBV28	-	TRBJ1-1	CASHINGAEAFF	TGTGCCAGCCACATCAATGGCGCTGAAGCTTTCTTT
TRBD1	TRBV6-6	-	TRBJ2-5	CASSYQGARETQYF	TGTGCCAGCAGTTATCAGGGGGCGAGGGAGACCCAGTACTTC
-	TRBV28	few	TRBJ2-5	CASRLTQEFQETQYF	TGTGCCAGCAGGCTAACACAGGAATTCCAAGAGACCCAGTACTTC
TRBD1	TRBV4-1	once	TRBJ1-4	CASSQDAGTGEGKLFF	TGCGCCAGCAGCCAAGATGCCGGGACAGGGGAAGGAAAACTGTTTTTT
-	TRBV18	-	TRBJ1-4	CASSAQPKDEKLFF	TGTGCCAGCTCAGCGCAACCCAAGGACGAAAAACTGTTTTTT
TRBD2	TRBV19	-	TRBJ2-1	CASSELAGIYNEQFF	TGTGCCAGTAGCGAACTAGCGGGAATCTACAATGAGCAGTTCTTC
TRBD1	TRBV2	-	TRBJ1-5	CASSYLGQGNQPQHF	TGTGCCAGCAGCTACCTTGGACAGGGCAATCAGCCCCAGCATTTT
-	TRBV29-1	-	TRBJ2-7	CSVVGDGAYEQYF	TGCAGCGTTGTGGGAGACGGAGCCTACGAGCAGTACTTC
-	TRBV7-6	-	TRBJ2-3	CASSLSTGSTDTQYF	TGTGCCAGCAGCTTAAGCACAGGGTCCACAGATACGCAGTATTTT
-	TRBV7-2	-	TRBJ2-5	CASSLAAGETQYF	TGTGCCAGCAGCTTAGCAGCGGGAGAGACCCAGTACTTC
-	TRBV25-1	-	TRBJ2-3	CASKSVQRDTQYF	TGTGCCAGCAAATCGGTCCAGCGAGATACGCAGTATTTT
-	TRBV5-1	-	TRBJ1-2	CASSLVSNYGYTF	TGCGCCAGCAGCTTGGTTTCTAACTATGGCTACACCTTC
-	TRBV11-2	-	TRBJ2-6	CASSLAHSGANVLTF	TGTGCCAGCAGCTTAGCCCACTCTGGGGCCAACGTCCTGACTTTC
TRBD2	TRBV7-7	-	TRBJ2-2	CASSLLSGRLGTGELFF	TGTGCCAGCAGCCTCTTGAGCGGGAGATTGGGGACCGGGGAGCTGTTTTTT
-	TRBV5-4	-	TRBJ2-1	CASSPRRNEQFF	TGTGCCAGCAGCCCCAGACGGAATGAGCAGTTCTTC
TRBD1	TRBV6-1	-	TRBJ2-7	CASRTRDSAYEQYF	TGTGCCAGCAGGACCCGGGACAGCGCCTACGAGCAGTACTTC
-	TRBV6-5	-	TRBJ2-2	CASSYWGANTGELFF	TGTGCCAGCAGTTACTGGGGGGCGAACACCGGGGAGCTGTTTTTT
-	TRBV27	-	TRBJ1-4	CASSFLGDEKLFF	TGTGCCAGCAGTTTCCTAGGCGATGAAAAACTGTTTTTT
-	TRBV18	-	TRBJ2-3	CASSPQFPDTQYF	TGTGCCAGCTCACCACAGTTTCCAGATACGCAGTATTTT
-	TRBV7-9	-	TRBJ2-5	CASSLWGTDDQETQYF	TGTGCCAGCAGCTTATGGGGCACCGACGATCAAGAGACCCAGTACTTC
-	TRBV7-9	-	TRBJ2-3	CASSWGVLDLDTQYF	TGTGCCAGCAGCTGGGGGGTACTAGATTTAGATACGCAGTATTTT
-	TRBV15	-	TRBJ2-6	CATSRVAGPSGANVLTF	TGTGCCACCAGCAGAGTAGCCGGGCCCTCCGGGGCCAACGTCCTGACTTTC
-	TRBV18	-	TRBJ2-7	CASSRGSYEQYF	TGTGCCAGCTCACGAGGCTCCTACGAGCAGTACTTC
-	TRBV9	-	TRBJ1-1	CASSVSDSYTEAFF	TGTGCCAGCAGCGTTTCAGACAGTTACACTGAAGCTTTCTTT
-	TRBV30	-	TRBJ2-4	CAGSSGAKNIQYF	TGTGCTGGTTCATCAGGCGCCAAAAACATTCAGTACTTC
-	TRBV5-1	-	TRBJ1-2	CASSYTLGKGSYGYTF	TGCGCCAGCAGCTACACCTTGGGGAAGGGGAGTTATGGCTACACCTTC
-	TRBV4-1	-	TRBJ2-7	CASSQPLLGGPTYEQYF	TGCGCCAGCAGCCAACCTCTCCTCGGCGGTCCAACCTACGAGCAGTACTTC
-	TRBV5-5	-	TRBJ1-1	CASSLRLQGHLNTEAFF	TGTGCCAGCAGCTTGCGACTCCAGGGACACTTGAACACTGAAGCTTTCTTT
TRBD1	TRBV7-9	-	TRBJ2-4	CASTAPATGGSGIQYF	TGTGCCAGCACCGCCCCGGCGACAGGGGGCTCGGGCATTCAGTACTTC
-	TRBV5-5	-	TRBJ1-4	CASSPRWGSNEKLFF	TGTGCCAGCAGCCCCCGGTGGGGTTCAAATGAAAAACTGTTTTTT
TRBD1	TRBV4-1	-	TRBJ2-7	CASSQPRRTGAYEQYF	TGCGCCAGCAGCCAACCCCGCCGGACAGGGGCCTACGAGCAGTACTTC
TRBD1	TRBV5-1	-	TRBJ2-1	CASSLAGQGSYNEQFF	TGCGCCAGCAGCTTGGCAGGACAGGGGTCCTACAATGAGCAGTTCTTC
-	TRBV28	-	TRBJ1-2	CASIQGATDYGYTF	TGTGCCAGCATACAAGGGGCGACAGACTATGGCTACACCTTC
TRBD1	TRBV9	-	TRBJ2-7	CASSVGGQGAFEQYF	TGTGCCAGCAGCGTAGGGGGACAGGGGGCGTTCGAGCAGTACTTC
-	TRBV5-6	once	TRBJ2-3	CASSSPPADTQYF	TGTGCCAGCAGCTCCCCCCCGGCAGATACGCAGTATTTT
-	TRBV7-7	-	TRBJ2-2	CASSTGLGNTGELFF	TGTGCCAGCAGCACCGGACTCGGCAACACCGGGGAGCTGTTTTTT
-	TRBV11-2	-	TRBJ2-7	CASSFSSPYEQYF	TGTGCCAGCAGCTTCTCCAGCCCCTACGAGCAGTACTTC
-	TRBV5-1	-	TRBJ2-7	CASSPRATPGQGEQYF	TGCGCCAGCAGCCCTCGGGCCACACCTGGTCAGGGGGAGCAGTACTTC
TRBD2	TRBV28	-	TRBJ2-2	CASSLVSGLANTGELFF	TGTGCCAGCAGTTTGGTGTCAGGACTAGCGAACACCGGGGAGCTGTTTTTT
-	TRBV5-4	-	TRBJ1-1	CASSLAKDGTEAFF	TGTGCCAGCAGCTTGGCCAAGGATGGCACTGAAGCTTTCTTT
-	TRBV27	-	TRBJ1-5	CASSGVGQPQHF	TGTGCCAGCAGCGGGGTAGGACAGCCCCAGCATTTT
-	TRBV14	-	TRBJ1-1	CASSPRSPRNTEAFF	TGTGCCAGCAGCCCCCGCTCCCCCAGGAACACTGAAGCTTTCTTT
-	TRBV28	-	TRBJ2-7	CASSLAPWREQYF	TGTGCCAGCAGTTTAGCCCCCTGGAGAGAGCAGTACTTC
TRBD2	TRBV7-2	-	TRBJ2-5	CASSRDIGTSASGETQYF	TGTGCCAGCAGCCGAGATATTGGGACTAGTGCGTCGGGGGAGACCCAGTACTTC
-	TRBV5-4	-	TRBJ2-5	CASSFSRGAETQYF	TGTGCCAGCAGCTTCTCCAGGGGCGCCGAGACCCAGTACTTC
-	TRBV23-1	-	TRBJ1-2	CASSQSSTRSQRNYGYTF	TGCGCCAGCAGTCAATCGTCCACCCGGTCGCAGAGGAACTATGGCTACACCTTC
-	TRBV6-1	-	TRBJ1-1	CASKPGGRWTEAFF	TGTGCCAGCAAACCGGGGGGGCGCTGGACTGAAGCTTTCTTT
-	TRBV5-1	-	TRBJ2-2	CASSLALWGRNRPGELFF	TGCGCCAGCAGCTTGGCCCTATGGGGGCGGAATCGTCCCGGGGAGCTGTTTTTT
TRBD1	TRBV6-5	-	TRBJ1-2	CASSYLNNDRVYGYTF	TGTGCCAGCAGTTACCTTAACAACGACAGGGTCTATGGCTACACCTTC
-	TRBV30	-	TRBJ1-5	CAWSVRVGTASNQPQHF	TGTGCCTGGAGTGTAAGAGTAGGGACCGCGAGCAATCAGCCCCAGCATTTT
TRBD2	TRBV27	once	TRBJ2-7	CASSFMWEGHYEQYF	TGTGCCAGCAGTTTCATGTGGGAGGGCCACTACGAGCAGTACTTC
-	TRBV28	-	TRBJ2-1	CASSLVLHEQFF	TGTGCCAGCAGTTTGGTGCTTCATGAGCAGTTCTTC
TRBD1	TRBV29-1	-	TRBJ2-2	CSAQGAPGELFF	TGCAGCGCCCAGGGGGCGCCCGGGGAGCTGTTTTTT
TRBD1	TRBV18	once	TRBJ2-1	CASSPPGQVYNEQFF	TGTGCCAGCTCACCCCCGGGACAGGTATACAATGAGCAGTTCTTC
TRBD2	TRBV6-5	-	TRBJ2-7	CASSYAAGFAYEQYF	TGTGCCAGCAGTTACGCAGCGGGATTCGCCTACGAGCAGTACTTC
TRBD1	TRBV7-9	-	TRBJ1-1	CASSLRQGRGLNTEAFF	TGTGCCAGCAGCTTAAGACAGGGGAGAGGTCTGAACACTGAAGCTTTCTTT